This T cell receptor (beta chain) was retrieved from a study of tumor and adjacent non-tumor tissue in lung cancer. Overall study: There were fewer than 15 adenocarcinoma, a couple of squamous cell carcinoma and 1 small cell lung cancer cases. The patients, 9 to 11 men and 4 or 5 women, were roughly 30 to 76 with stage I to III disease. Study-level findings and limits: Higher tumor TCR diversity was associated with shorter survival. Compared with tumor, normal lung showed significantly lower TCR diversity.

The template was RNA from unsorted bulk tissue. TCRbeta libraries were built with three rounds of nested PCR, modified from ARM-PCR. Each CDR3 protein is one row after TCRdb ran MiXCR on the multiplex PCR reads. The data contain 120,000 or so distinct CDR3 sequences, about 66% of them singletons. CDR3 size: 16 residues. V was trimmed by 7 bases and J by 9 bases, leaving 28 bases between them. The germline CDR1 and CDR2 sequences are DFQATT and SNEGSKA (reference sequence). As to this clonotype: Its cognate antigen is unknown.

Sample: lung tumor tissue. The chain has TRBV20-1 and TRBJ2-1, with D possibly matching TRBD2 (6 bases). This TCR came from a man aged 25 to 40 with non-small cell lung cancer. CDR3 DNA sequence: TGCAGTGGTGGAGGGCGGTCTAGCGAGAGGAGTGGTGAGCAGTTCTTC. Its protein is CSGGGRSSERSGEQFF.